The clone carrying this T cell receptor (beta chain) came up once. Its antigen is still unknown. Per the germline V gene, CDR1 is MNHNS and CDR2 is SASEGT. V was trimmed by 0 bases and J by 0 bases, leaving 9 bases between them. CDR3 length equals 16 residues. This record belongs to a study of cytomegalovirus exposure and HLA in healthy donors. Study-wide results and caveats: In a later analysis, an Asian-associated ancestry cluster reportedly showed fewer N-insertions than the approximately 660-donor mean. Later analysis identified several of the most significant clusters that appeared linked to common viral pathogens.

With 60 Vbeta and 13 Jbeta primers, the PCR was carried out. Using immunoSEQ multiplex PCR, the repertoire was profiled, and TCRdb retains in-frame clones only, with some absent. The repertoire holds 210,000 or so clones, 70% to 80% seen once, with around 0.2% in the top ten. Sequencing used PBMCs. The TCR originated in a girl aged 2-9 years in good health and CMV-seronegative. The rearrangement joins TRBV6-1 to TRBJ1-5; D call uncertain. CDR3 bases: TGTGCCAGCAGTGAAGCGGTACGGGGTAGCAATCAGCCCCAGCATTTT. Protein sequence: CASSEAVRGSNQPQHF.